A single sample gave rise to the 19 T cell receptor beta chains below, sequenced in a study of blood T cell repertoires in COVID-19. Produced via immunoSEQ multiplex PCR; TCRdb's table is partial and in-frame only. The table includes around 130,000 clones, over 85% detected once. Sequencing used peripheral blood. These receptors came from a man aged 55 to 70 with COVID-19, enrolled during active disease.

The rearrangement links TRBV12-3 or TRBV12-4 to TRBJ2-7; no clear D gene. V gave up 8 bases and J gave up 4 bases, with 15 bases separating them. The CDR3 totals 13 residues. CDR3 bases: TGTGCCAGCCTTCAGGCCCCTGTATACGAGCAGTACTTC. Translated, it gives CASLQAPVYEQYF.

The V and J genes are TRBV12-5 and TRBJ1-5; 8 bases match TRBD1. The CDR3 extends over 17 amino acids. Germline V lookup: CDR1 LGHNT, CDR2 FRNRAP. Trimming removed 0 bases from V and 3 bases from J; junction bases left unmatched: 7. The CDR3 loop is CASGLVLTGQVNQPQHF. Here the CDR3 DNA reads TGTGCTAGTGGTTTGGTGCTCACGGGACAGGTCAATCAGCCCCAGCATTTT.

V gene TRBV12-3 or TRBV12-4 combines with J gene TRBJ2-1; TRBD2 is a possible D gene (6 bases). CDR3 length: 12 residues. V was trimmed by 5 bases and J by 15 bases, leaving 17 bases between them. CDR3 sequence reads: CASSPMGLAGFF. DNA of the CDR3: TGTGCCAGCAGTCCGATGGGACTCGCGGGGTTCTTC.

V gene TRBV9 combines with J gene TRBJ2-1; perhaps TRBD2 as D (6 bases). V was cut by 0 bases and J by 5 bases, with 12 bases left in between. CDR1 and CDR2 from the germline V gene are SGDLS and YYNGEE. This CDR3 spans 15 amino acids. The CDR3 coding sequence is TGTGCCAGCAGCGTAGGGCTAGCGTGGAACAATGAGCAGTTCTTC. This codes for CASSVGLAWNNEQFF.

The rearrangement joins TRBV27 to TRBJ2-2; a possible D gene is TRBD2 (5 bases). V shed 3 bases and J shed 0 bases, with 8 bases lying between them. This CDR3 comprises 15 residues. The germline V gene encodes CDR1 MNHEY and CDR2 SMNVEV (reference sequence). The CDR3 sequence is CASSFRGTNTGELFF. The CDR3 bases are TGTGCCAGCAGTTTCCGAGGGACGAACACCGGGGAGCTGTTTTTT.

The sample holds a few counts of this clone. This rearrangement joins TRBV19 to TRBJ1-3, with 7 bases fitting TRBD1. V lost 7 bases and J lost 0; bases outside the gene matches: 9. The CDR3 totals 16 residues. In germline, CDR1 is LNHDA, CDR2 SQIVND (reference sequence). This chain's CDR3 is CASTLDREASGNTIYF. CDR3 DNA: TGTGCCAGTACCCTTGACAGGGAGGCCTCTGGAAACACCATATATTTT.

Concerning this clone: In the same sample, other DNA sequences code for this CDR3. The rearrangement links TRBV18 to TRBJ1-2, with TRBD1 matching 7 bases. V lost 3 bases to trimming and J lost 7 bases; unmatched junction nucleotides: 2. The CDR3 runs to 12 residues. The germline V gene encodes CDR1 KGHSH and CDR2 LQKENI. DNA for the CDR3: TGTGCCAGCTCACCTTCAGGGGGTGGCTACACCTTC. As protein: CASSPSGGGYTF.

This clone was recorded once. The chain links TRBV11-2 to TRBJ2-7, with 9 positions matching TRBD2. Germline CDR1 is SGHAT and CDR2 is FQNNGV. The CDR3 is 14 residues long. Trimming took 5 bases from V and 3 from J; bases not matched to a gene: 5. For the CDR3, the DNA is TGTGCCAGCAGCCAAAGACTAGCGGACTACGAGCAGTACTTC. It translates to CASSQRLADYEQYF. The entire variable domain, with the rest obtained from reference TRBV11-2 and TRBJ2-7, is as follows: EAGVAQSPRYKIIEKRQSVAFWCNPISGHATLYWYQQILGQGPKLLIQFQNNGVVDDSQLPKDRFSAERLKGVDSTLKIQPAKLEDSAVYLCASSQRLADYEQYFGPGTRLTVT.

The J gene is TRBJ1-5, the V gene TRBV7-8; 10 bases line up with TRBD1. The CDR3 has 16 residues. V was pared by 5 bases and J by 4 bases, with 8 bases of the junction left unmatched. In germline, CDR1 is SGHVS, CDR2 FQNEAQ. The CDR3 here is CASSGRQGAPNQPQHF. CDR3 nucleotides: TGTGCCAGCAGCGGAAGACAGGGGGCCCCAAATCAGCCCCAGCATTTT.

The rearrangement joins TRBV7-2 to TRBJ1-6, with no clear D. CDR1 SGHTA and CDR2 FQGNSA come from the germline V gene. Trimming left V 3 bases short and J 9 bases short, with 9 bases between. This CDR3 spans 13 amino acids. CDR3 residues: CASSFGDSSPLHF. In DNA, the CDR3 is TGTGCCAGCAGCTTCGGGGATAGTTCACCCCTCCACTTT.

The chain recombines TRBV7-3 with TRBJ2-2; D may be TRBD1 (5 bases). The germline V gene has CDR1 SGHTA and CDR2 FQGTGA. The CDR3 consists of 15 residues. Trimming took 2 bases from V and 0 from J, leaving 7 bases between them. DNA of the CDR3: TGTGCCAGCAGCTTAGACAGCGCGAACACCGGGGAGCTGTTTTTT. Residues: CASSLDSANTGELFF.

The chain employs TRBV4-1 and TRBJ2-6; TRBD2 aligns across 13 bases. The CDR3 is made up of 20 amino acids. In germline, CDR1 is MGHRA, CDR2 YSYEKL. Unmatched junction bases numbered 9, after V lost 4 bases and J lost 0 bases. The CDR3 reads CASSLRLAGGFNSGANVLTF. CDR3 DNA: TGCGCCAGCAGCCTTCGACTAGCGGGAGGATTCAACTCTGGGGCCAACGTCCTGACTTTC.

The chain combines TRBV2 with TRBJ2-7, with a possible D match to TRBD1 (6 bases). Germline V gene data show CDR1 as SNHLY and CDR2 as FYNNEI. V lost 6 bases and J lost 0, with 12 bases in between. The CDR3 runs 14 residues. CDR3 residues: CASRDSSNSYEQYF. The CDR3 DNA reads as TGTGCCAGCAGGGACAGTTCCAACTCCTACGAGCAGTACTTC.

The V and J genes are TRBV4-2 and TRBJ1-4; 8 bases are shared with TRBD1. V was pared by 8 bases and J by 4 bases, with 9 bases of the junction left unmatched. Germline CDR1 reads LGHNA; CDR2 reads YNFKEQ. This CDR3 is 15 amino acids long. The CDR3 region is CASGIQGALNEKLFF. DNA for the CDR3: TGTGCCAGCGGGATTCAGGGGGCTCTTAATGAAAAACTGTTTTTT.

The chain recombines TRBV3-1 (or the pseudogene TRBV3-2) with TRBJ1-6; D remains ambiguous. Trimming pared 8 bases from V and 7 bases from J, leaving 15 bases between. The germline gives CDR1 LGHDT, CDR2 YNNKEL (reference sequence). The length of the CDR3 is 14 residues. CDR3 loop: CASGAGSGNSPLHF. The CDR3 nucleotides read TGTGCCAGCGGCGCGGGCAGCGGCAATTCACCCCTCCACTTT.

This chain joins TRBV30 and TRBJ1-6; D may be TRBD1 (5 bases). The length of the CDR3 is 12 residues. Germline CDR1 is GTSNPN and CDR2 is SVGIG (reference sequence). The V end lost 3 bases, the J end lost 14 bases, and 14 bases lay between the germline ends. Here the CDR3 reads CAWRSSLGALHF. The CDR3 region has the DNA TGTGCCTGGAGATCCTCCCTAGGGGCCCTCCACTTT.

The chain recombines TRBV5-1 with TRBJ1-4; TRBD1 might be the D (6 bases). The V end lost 6 bases, the J end lost 5 bases, and 17 bases lay between the germline ends. CDR1 and CDR2 from the germline V gene are SGHRS and YFSETQ. The CDR3 contains 15 residues. In DNA form, the CDR3 reads TGCGCCAGCAAGAGGGGGATGACGGAAAATGAAAAACTGTTTTTT. It encodes CASKRGMTENEKLFF.

This clone was picked up one time. The chain joins TRBV24-1 to TRBJ2-7, with 8 bases fitting TRBD2. CDR3 length equals 14 residues. Germline CDR1 and CDR2: KGHDR and SFDVKD. With 5 bases clipped from V and 4 bases from J, the junction kept 6 bases outside the gene matches. The CDR3 reads CATSGTSGPYEQYF. The DNA of the CDR3 is TGTGCCACCAGTGGTACTAGCGGACCATACGAGCAGTACTTC.

The rearrangement links TRBV6-5 to TRBJ2-1; D may be TRBD2 (5 bases). V was pared by 6 bases and J by 3 bases, with 6 bases between. Germline values: CDR1 MNHEY, CDR2 SVGAGI. The CDR3 runs to 12 residues. CDR3 sequence reads: CASSRDYNEQFF. The CDR3, as DNA: TGTGCCAGCAGCCGGGACTACAATGAGCAGTTCTTC.